Below, 17 T cell receptor beta chains from the same sample are listed, as sequenced in a study of CD8 T cells in Susac syndrome (dated by TCRdb to between 2019 and 2020). Library construction relied on the immunoSEQ multiplex PCR assay. RNA was extracted using the RNeasy kit, and about 0.5 to 1 ug of the RNA was reverse transcribed with random hexamers. The raw public reads went through TCRdb reprocessing: fastp at Q25, MiXCR clone calling, in-frame beta chains kept. Each CDR3 protein appears once, grouped with its most common genes and DNA. The sample includes approximately 180,000 distinct CDR3 sequences, with approximately 95% observed a single time. The top ten clonotypes cover around 0.1% of the sample. Sequenced material: CD4+ T cells from PBMCs. The receptors were gathered from a human donor with multiple sclerosis.

The rearrangement joins TRBV18 to TRBJ2-7, with D hard to call. The V end was cut by 2 bases, the J end by 2 bases, with 10 bases between. Germline assignment: CDR1 KGHSH and CDR2 LQKENI. The CDR3 extends over 14 amino acids. CDR3 nucleotide sequence: TGTGCCAGCTCACCAAGTTCCCCACCCTACGAGCAGTACTTC. It encodes CASSPSSPPYEQYF.

The chain has TRBV5-1 and TRBJ2-5, with 7 positions matching TRBD1. The CDR3 has 13 amino acids. The junction had 7 bases not matched to a gene; V was cut back by 9 bases and J by 2 bases. Germline values: CDR1 SGHRS, CDR2 YFSETQ. The CDR3 loop is CATTGQTQETQYF. CDR3 sequence (DNA): TGCGCCACTACGGGACAGACTCAAGAGACCCAGTACTTC.

This chain joins TRBV29-1 and TRBJ2-3; 8 bases match TRBD1. Per germline, CDR1 SQVTM and CDR2 ANQGSEA. The CDR3 covers 14 residues. The J segment lost 2 bases and the V segment lost 4 bases, leaving 5 bases of the junction unmatched. CDR3 in DNA: TGCAGCGTTGCGGGACAGGCGGTCACAGATACGCAGTATTTT. This encodes CSVAGQAVTDTQYF.

The CDR3 region is CASSGLGTSGTNEQFF. The CDR3 DNA follows: TGTGCCAGCAGCGGGCTCGGGACTAGCGGGACGAATGAGCAGTTCTTC. The rearrangement joins TRBV9 to TRBJ2-1; TRBD2 matches at 13 bases. V lost 3 bases, J lost 7 bases, and 7 bases stayed unmatched. Germline assignment: CDR1 SGDLS and CDR2 YYNGEE. This CDR3 contains 16 residues.

V gene TRBV6-2 or TRBV6-3 combines with J gene TRBJ1-1; tentatively, D is TRBD1 (6 bases). V was cut by 6 bases and J by 4 bases, with 15 bases left in between. The CDR3 has 14 residues. Germline values: CDR1 MNHEY, CDR2 SVGEGT. The CDR3 nucleotides are TGTGCCAGCAGCCCTTTCAGGGGCGGCACTGAAGCTTTCTTT. The encoded protein is CASSPFRGGTEAFF.

This clonotype was recorded once. This rearrangement joins TRBV20-1 to TRBJ2-1; 14 positions match TRBD2. The CDR3 sequence is 16 residues long. CDR1 DFQATT and CDR2 SNEGSKA come from the germline V gene (reference sequence). Trimming took 1 base from V and 4 from J; bases not matched to a gene: 3. CDR3 nucleotide sequence: TGCAGTGCTAGAGGACTAGCGGGAGGGCCATACAATGAGCAGTTCTTC. Encoded protein: CSARGLAGGPYNEQFF.

The table lists this clonotype with a count of one. V and J are TRBV5-1 and TRBJ2-2, with D hard to call. Trimming removed 3 bases from V and 1 base from J, with 7 bases in between. The CDR3 contains 14 residues. Germline V gene lookup returns CDR1 SGHRS and CDR2 YFSETQ. The CDR3: CASSSPQNTGELFF. The DNA for the CDR3 is TGCGCCAGCAGCTCGCCCCAGAACACCGGGGAGCTGTTTTTT.

The chain uses TRBV19 and TRBJ1-1; maybe TRBD1 (5 bases). Germline V lookup: CDR1 LNHDA, CDR2 SQIVND (reference sequence). The V end lost 4 bases, the J end lost 6 bases, and 12 bases lay between the germline ends. The CDR3 length is 13 residues. CDR3 in amino acids: CASSTAREAEAFF. CDR3 nucleotides: TGTGCCAGTAGTACGGCCAGGGAGGCTGAAGCTTTCTTT. Together with reference TRBV19 and TRBJ1-1, the CDR3 gives the full variable domain: DGGITQSPKYLFRKEGQNVTLSCEQNLNHDAMYWYRQDPGQGLRLIYYSQIVNDFQKGDIAEGYSVSREKKESFPLTVTSAQKNPTAFYLCASSTAREAEAFFGQGTRLTVV.

This chain connects TRBV28 to TRBJ1-2; 7 nucleotides match TRBD1. After removal of 7 bases from V and 8 bases from J, the junction contained 7 bases not matched to a gene. The CDR3 length is 12 residues. Per germline, CDR1 MDHEN and CDR2 SYDVKM. The CDR3 reads CASMGQFGGYTF. The CDR3 DNA is TGTGCCAGCATGGGACAGTTCGGCGGCTACACCTTC.

The chain couples TRBV19 to TRBJ1-2; D is undetermined. The V end was cut by 3 bases, the J end by 0 bases, with 8 bases between. CDR3 length: 14 amino acids. Germline lookup yields CDR1 LNHDA and CDR2 SQIVND (reference sequence). The CDR3 loop is CASSIGIPNYGYTF. As DNA, the CDR3 is TGTGCCAGTAGTATCGGTATCCCTAACTATGGCTACACCTTC.

The rearrangement links TRBV20-1 to TRBJ1-3, with 10 bases lining up with TRBD1. CDR3 length: 16 amino acids. Losses at the gene ends were 4 bases for V and 4 bases for J; bases not matched to a gene: 10. Looked up from germline, CDR1 is DFQATT and CDR2 is SNEGSKA (reference sequence). CDR3: CSANHKDRGAGNTIYF. The CDR3 coding sequence is TGCAGTGCTAACCATAAGGACAGGGGGGCGGGAAACACCATATATTTT.

The chain carries TRBV20-1 and TRBJ1-5, with 7 bases lining up with TRBD1. V trimming: 6 bases; J trimming: 11 bases; junction bases outside the gene matches: 13. The germline V gene encodes CDR1 DFQATT and CDR2 SNEGSKA (reference sequence). This CDR3 has 13 amino acids. The CDR3 coding sequence is TGCAGTGCCCTTGTCCAGGGGGATAGAACCCAGCATTTT. Protein product: CSALVQGDRTQHF.

This chain connects TRBV27 to TRBJ2-5; D possibly uses TRBD1 or TRBD2 (5 bases each). This CDR3 region has 13 residues. Per the germline V gene, CDR1 is MNHEY and CDR2 is SMNVEV (reference sequence). V was cut by 8 bases and J by 0 bases, with 10 bases left in between. CDR3: CASRRGNQETQYF. CDR3 in DNA: TGTGCCAGCCGCCGGGGCAACCAAGAGACCCAGTACTTC.

The rearrangement joins TRBV5-6 to TRBJ1-5; 8 positions match TRBD1. The junction had 3 bases not matched to a gene; V was cut back by 1 base and J by 6 bases. The CDR3 spans 14 residues. CDR1 and CDR2 (germline): SGHDT, YYEEEE. The CDR3 spells CASSLMGQAQPQHF. The CDR3, as DNA: TGTGCCAGCAGCTTGATGGGACAGGCTCAGCCCCAGCATTTT.

CDR3 sequence reads: CASSIDLPGTQYF. The CDR3 DNA sequence: TGTGCCAGTAGTATCGACCTCCCGGGGACCCAGTACTTC. The rearrangement joins TRBV19 to TRBJ2-5, with no clear D. The length of the CDR3 is 13 residues. Deletions cut 3 bases from V and 7 bases from J, with 12 bases between. Germline V gene lookup returns CDR1 LNHDA and CDR2 SQIVND (reference sequence).

J is TRBJ2-7 and V is TRBV10-3, with D possibly matching TRBD2 (5 bases). Germline lookup yields CDR1 ENHRY and CDR2 SYGVKD. The CDR3 sequence is 13 residues long. Trimming stripped 8 bases from V and 0 bases from J, with 11 bases between. CDR3 nucleotides: TGTGCCATCGGAACCCGGGGCTCCTACGAGCAGTACTTC. Encoded protein: CAIGTRGSYEQYF.

V is TRBV5-1 and J is TRBJ2-5; 11 bases align to TRBD1. The J segment lost 5 bases and the V segment lost 4 bases, leaving 4 bases of the junction unmatched. CDR3 length: 14 amino acids. Looked up from germline, CDR1 is SGHRS and CDR2 is YFSETQ. CDR3 loop: CASSVGTGGETQYF. The CDR3 DNA reads TGCGCCAGCAGCGTCGGGACAGGGGGGGAGACCCAGTACTTC.